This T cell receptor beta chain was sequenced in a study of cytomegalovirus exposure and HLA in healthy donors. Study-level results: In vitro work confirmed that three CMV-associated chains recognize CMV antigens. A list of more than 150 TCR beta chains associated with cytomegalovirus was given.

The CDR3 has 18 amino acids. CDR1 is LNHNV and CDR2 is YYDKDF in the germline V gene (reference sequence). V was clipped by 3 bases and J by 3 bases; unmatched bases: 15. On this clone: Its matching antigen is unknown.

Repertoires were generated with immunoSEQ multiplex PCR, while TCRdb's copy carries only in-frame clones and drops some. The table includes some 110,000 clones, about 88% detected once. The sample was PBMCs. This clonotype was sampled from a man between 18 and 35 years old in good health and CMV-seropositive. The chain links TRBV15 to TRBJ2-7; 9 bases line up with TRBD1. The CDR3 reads CATSSPGQGPTRNYEQYF. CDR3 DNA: TGTGCCACCAGCAGCCCGGGACAGGGCCCTACGAGAAACTACGAGCAGTACTTC. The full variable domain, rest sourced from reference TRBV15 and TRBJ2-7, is DAMVIQNPRYQVTQFGKPVTLSCSQTLNHNVMYWYQQKSSQAPKLLFHYYDKDFNNEADTPDNFQSRRPNTSFCFLDIRSPGLGDTAMYLCATSSPGQGPTRNYEQYFGPGTRLTVT.